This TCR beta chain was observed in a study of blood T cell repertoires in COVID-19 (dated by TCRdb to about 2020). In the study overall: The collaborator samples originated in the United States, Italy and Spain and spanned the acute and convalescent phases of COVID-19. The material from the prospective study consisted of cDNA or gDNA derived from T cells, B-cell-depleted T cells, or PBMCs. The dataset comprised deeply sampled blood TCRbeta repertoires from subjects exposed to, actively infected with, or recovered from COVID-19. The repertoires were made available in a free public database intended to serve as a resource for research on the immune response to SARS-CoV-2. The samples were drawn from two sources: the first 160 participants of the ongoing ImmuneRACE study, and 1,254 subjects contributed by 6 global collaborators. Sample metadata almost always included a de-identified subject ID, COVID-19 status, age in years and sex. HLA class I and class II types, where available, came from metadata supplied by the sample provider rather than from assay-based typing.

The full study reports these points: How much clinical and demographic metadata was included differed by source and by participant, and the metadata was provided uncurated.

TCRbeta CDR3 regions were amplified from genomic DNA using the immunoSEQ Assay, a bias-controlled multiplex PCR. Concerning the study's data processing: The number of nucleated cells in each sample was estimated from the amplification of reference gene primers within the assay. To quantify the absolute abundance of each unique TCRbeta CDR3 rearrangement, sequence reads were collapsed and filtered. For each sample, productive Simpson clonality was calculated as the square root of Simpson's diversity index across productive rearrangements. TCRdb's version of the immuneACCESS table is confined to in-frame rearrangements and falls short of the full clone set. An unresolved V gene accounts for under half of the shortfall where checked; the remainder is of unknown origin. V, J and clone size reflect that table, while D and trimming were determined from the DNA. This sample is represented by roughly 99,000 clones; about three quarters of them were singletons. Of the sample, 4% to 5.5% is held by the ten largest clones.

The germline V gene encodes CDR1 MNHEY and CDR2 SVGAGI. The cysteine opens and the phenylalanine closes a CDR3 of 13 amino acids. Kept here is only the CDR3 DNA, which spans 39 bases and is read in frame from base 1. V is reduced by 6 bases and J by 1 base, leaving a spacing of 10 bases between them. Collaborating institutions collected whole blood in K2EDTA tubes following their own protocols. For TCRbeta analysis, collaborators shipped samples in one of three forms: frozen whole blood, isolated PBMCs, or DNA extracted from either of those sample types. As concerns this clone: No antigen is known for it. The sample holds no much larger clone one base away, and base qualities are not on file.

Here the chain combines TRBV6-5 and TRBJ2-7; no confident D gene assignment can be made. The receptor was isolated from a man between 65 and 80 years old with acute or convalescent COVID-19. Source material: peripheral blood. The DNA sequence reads TGTGCCAGCAGGCCCGGGTCTTCCTACGAGCAGTACTTC. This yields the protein CASRPGSSYEQYF.